This TCR beta chain was sequenced in a study of regulatory T cells in long-lasting Graves disease (dated by TCRdb to about 2021). Context from the whole study: Persistent Graves' disease meant more than 5 years of antithyroid drug treatment with TSH receptor autoantibodies that stayed positive. A total of 35 or so samples were covered by TCR sequencing, comprising approximately 13 persistent and around 20 newly diagnosed Graves' disease patients. Persistent Graves' disease patients were compared with newly diagnosed Graves' disease patients by peripheral blood TCR sequencing and RNA sequencing. The study was registered as a clinical trial and conducted in China. In the clinical cohort, patients with persistent Graves' disease had used antithyroid drugs for an average of roughly 10 years.

This clonotype was counted many times. No antigen is known for it. Per-base quality was not reported, and no clone a single base away is much larger than it. Study-wide findings and limitations: The authors acknowledged the small sample size as a limitation that may reduce accuracy. More public clonotypes were shared among persistent patients (fewer than 3,000) than among newly diagnosed patients (roughly 1,000). Lower TCR Shannon entropy and fewer highly expanded clones were observed in persistent Graves' disease patients than in newly diagnosed patients, which suggested clonal expansion. Sequencing and analysis were limited to the TCR beta chain. The study examined only peripheral blood because the primary lesion, thyroid tissue, could not be accessed.

The method was multiplex PCR. Sequencing was carried out with an Illumina HiSeq 4000. CDR3 regions were amplified by Arm-PCR with iRepertoire HTBI primers to construct TCR beta libraries. Before sequencing, the PCR products underwent gel purification. The paper's data handling went like this. Gene usage analysis of CDR3 amino acid clonotypes relied on the roughly 60 TRBV and around 14 TRBJ segments identified across samples. COPE and FqMerger were used to merge the filtered high-quality paired reads into contigs. Contigs were aligned with BLAST to IMGT TRBV, TRBD and TRBJ reference genes, and CDR3 was defined per IMGT. Clonotypes above 0.1% frequency were classified as highly expanded clones. Shannon entropy was used to measure repertoire diversity, and the Gini coefficient was used to measure V-J evenness. Clonotypes shared by more than one individual were considered public. Using fastp trimming at Q25 and MiXCR clonotype assembly, TCRdb reanalyzed the public sequencing data and kept in-frame beta chains. Each entry is one CDR3 protein sequence, shown with its most common DNA and genes. Clone size and V and J calls follow TCRdb, not the original study. Here the sample has around 460,000 distinct CDR3 sequences; approximately 23% occur a single time. The ten biggest clones cover around 13% of the sample.

The time point tag for this specimen amounts to: persistent/refractory GD, antithyroid drugs over 5 years with positive TRAb. For both TCR sequencing and RNA sequencing, RNA was extracted from PBMCs using TRIzol. The diagnosis of Graves' disease was made according to American Thyroid Association guidelines. Patients were recruited from an endocrinology department in Xi'an, China. Each patient gave around 9 milliliters of peripheral blood, collected in an EDTA anticoagulant tube. Ficoll Paque Plus density gradient separation was used to isolate PBMCs, and no further T cell sorting was performed. An Agilent 2100 Bioanalyzer and agarose gel were used to assess RNA quality, and a NanoDrop 2000 was used to measure RNA concentration. The clonotype originates from a female donor with Graves disease. Sequenced material: peripheral blood mononuclear cells (PBMCs), taken when the disease was refractory, from a patient treated with antithyroid drugs.

The CDR3 protein is CASSFSSPRSTEAFF. The DNA sequence is given as TGTGCCAGCAGTTTCTCCTCTCCCCGGAGCACTGAAGCTTTCTTT. The chain employs TRBV28 and TRBJ1-1; confidence is insufficient to name the D gene. Counted from cysteine to phenylalanine, this CDR3 has 15 amino acids. Only the CDR3 DNA is retained, 45 bases long and in frame from the first base. V is cut by 3 bases and J by 4 bases, and the space between the germline ends is 15 bases. The germline V gene gives CDR1 as MDHEN and CDR2 as SYDVKM.